Below, 32 T cell receptor beta chains from the same sample are listed, as sequenced in a study of immune evolution from preneoplasia to lung adenocarcinoma. Clones were sequenced by immunoSEQ multiplex PCR, and TCRdb holds only the in-frame ones, with some missing. The table has approximately 6,800 clones, almost 80% seen once; the top ten hold over 15%. Sequenced material: FFPE adjacent normal lung tissue. The receptors were gathered from a person between 65 and 80 years old with lung adenocarcinoma.

This sequence joins TRBV6-5 and TRBJ1-5; the D is unclear. Per the germline V gene, CDR1 is MNHEY and CDR2 is SVGAGI. CDR3 length equals 14 residues. V shed 6 bases and J shed 2 bases, with 11 bases lying between them. Here the CDR3 reads CASSVTDGNQPQHF. The CDR3 DNA is TGTGCCAGCAGCGTGACGGACGGCAATCAGCCCCAGCATTTT.

The V gene is TRBV6-5, the J gene TRBJ1-1; 9 bases match TRBD1. Looked up from germline, CDR1 is MNHEY and CDR2 is SVGAGI. Germline trimming cut 5 bases from V and 6 bases from J; bases unmatched to any gene: 7. CDR3 size: 14 residues. The CDR3 DNA is TGTGCCAGCAGTCGCACAGGGGGCGTCGCTGAAGCTTTCTTT. Translating it yields CASSRTGGVAEAFF.

The chain combines TRBV7-2 with TRBJ1-1, with D possibly matching TRBD1 (6 bases). V dropped 4 bases and J dropped 8 bases, with 14 bases sitting between them. The CDR3 contains 13 residues. CDR1 and CDR2 from the germline V gene are SGHTA and FQGNSA. CDR3 sequence (DNA): TGTGCCAGCAGCTCCTACAGGGTTGGGGAAGCTTTCTTT. Protein sequence: CASSSYRVGEAFF.

The rearrangement joins TRBV5-1 to TRBJ2-1, with D tentatively TRBD2 (5 bases). This CDR3 comprises 13 residues. Trimming shortened V by 3 bases and J by 4 bases, and 8 bases separated the two germline ends. Germline CDR1 is SGHRS and CDR2 is YFSETQ. The CDR3 DNA follows: TGCGCCAGCAGCTGGAGGCTATACAATGAGCAGTTCTTC. Translating gives CASSWRLYNEQFF.

The chain carries TRBV21-1 and TRBJ2-1; TRBD2 was called by the table and not checked on the DNA. TRBV21-1 is an annotated pseudogene. The CDR3 loop spans 14 amino acids. CDR3 sequence (DNA): TGTGCCAGCAGCAAACCGGGACTAGCGCATGAGCAGTTCTTC. This translates into CASSKPGLAHEQFF.

This chain connects TRBV6-5 to TRBJ1-1; 8 bases fit TRBD1. Germline CDR1 MNHEY, CDR2 SVGAGI. The junction had 7 bases not matched to a gene; V was cut back by 6 bases and J by 4 bases. The CDR3 consists of 14 residues. In nucleotides, the CDR3 is TGTGCCAGCAGGCGACAGGGGTTTCGCACTGAAGCTTTCTTT. This encodes CASRRQGFRTEAFF.

In its sample, this clone was seen once. The rearrangement links TRBV11-2 to TRBJ2-2; D is unclear. Germline lookup yields CDR1 SGHAT and CDR2 FQNNGV. V lost 2 bases to trimming and J lost 3 bases, with 10 bases between them. This CDR3 is 15 amino acids long. CDR3 in DNA: TGTGCCAGCAGCTTAACCTTTGGGTACACCGGGGAGCTGTTTTTT. It specifies CASSLTFGYTGELFF.

The chain combines TRBV18 with TRBJ1-1, with TRBD1 matching over 7 bases. With V trimmed by 5 bases and J by 5 bases, 8 bases remained unmatched. This CDR3 region has 14 residues. Germline V gene sequence: CDR1 KGHSH, CDR2 LQKENI. CDR3 sequence (DNA): TGTGCCAGCTCATCGGAGGGGGCAAGGACTGAAGCTTTCTTT. Its translation is CASSSEGARTEAFF.

This chain uses TRBV5-8 with TRBJ2-1; a possible D gene is TRBD1 (6 bases). Germline loops: CDR1 SGHTS, CDR2 YDEGEE. This CDR3 is 15 amino acids long. V lost 0 bases and J 8 bases, leaving 15 bases between the germline ends. This chain's CDR3 is CASSLGGGPFHEQFF. In nucleotides, the CDR3 is TGTGCCAGCAGCTTGGGTGGGGGCCCCTTTCATGAGCAGTTCTTC.

The table lists this clone with a few counts. V is TRBV6-5 and J is TRBJ1-1; 7 bases match TRBD1. Germline V gene sequence: CDR1 MNHEY, CDR2 SVGAGI. The CDR3 has 14 amino acids. J lost 5 bases, V lost 7 bases, and 10 bases had no gene match. The CDR3 DNA reads TGTGCCAGCAAGCCACAGGGGCTGCGGACTGAAGCTTTCTTT. Protein product: CASKPQGLRTEAFF.

The V and J genes are TRBV19 and TRBJ2-3; 7 nucleotides align to TRBD1. V lost 2 bases to trimming and J lost 3 bases; unmatched junction nucleotides: 5. Germline V CDR1 and CDR2: LNHDA, SQIVND (reference sequence). The CDR3 sequence is 15 residues long. CDR3 region: CASSIRRGRTDTQYF. The CDR3 DNA reads as TGTGCCAGTAGTATACGAAGGGGGCGAACAGATACGCAGTATTTT.

This chain joins TRBV15 and TRBJ2-4; 7 positions match TRBD1. V gave up 3 bases and J gave up 1 base; unmatched junction bases: 6. This CDR3 spans 16 amino acids. The germline CDR1 and CDR2 sequences are LNHNV and YYDKDF (reference sequence). The CDR3 DNA sequence: TGTGCCACCAGCAGGGAGACAGGGCTCGCCAAAAACATTCAGTACTTC. It codes for CATSRETGLAKNIQYF.

The CDR3 spells CSVDLPPTGSTTEAFF. The CDR3 region has the DNA TGCAGCGTTGACCTGCCCCCGACAGGGTCTACCACTGAAGCTTTCTTT. The genes are TRBV29-1 and TRBJ1-1, with 7 bases fitting TRBD1. Germline assignment: CDR1 SQVTM and CDR2 ANQGSEA. V lost 3 bases to trimming and J lost 4 bases; unmatched junction nucleotides: 14. The CDR3 is 16 residues long. Supplemented by reference TRBV29-1 and TRBJ1-1, the full variable domain reads SAVISQKPSRDICQRGTSLTIQCQVDSQVTMMFWYRQQPGQSLTLIATANQGSEATYESGFVIDKFPISRPNLTFSTLTVSNMSPEDSSIYLCSVDLPPTGSTTEAFFGQGTRLTVV.

The chain links TRBV5-4 to TRBJ1-4; D may be TRBD1 (5 bases). V lost 8 bases and J lost 6, with 14 bases in between. The germline V gene encodes CDR1 SGHNT and CDR2 YYREEE (reference sequence). CDR3 length: 13 residues. CDR3 residues: CASSTGGDEKLFF. The DNA for the CDR3 is TGTGCCAGTAGCACCGGGGGTGATGAAAAACTGTTTTTT. The full variable domain, rest sourced from reference TRBV5-4 and TRBJ1-4, is ETGVTQSPTHLIKTRGQQVTLRCSSQSGHNTVSWYQQALGQGPQFIFQYYREEENGRGNFPPRFSGLQFPNYSSELNVNALELDDSALYLCASSTGGDEKLFFGSGTQLSVL.

This chain uses TRBV7-3 with TRBJ2-1; 12 positions match TRBD2. The CDR3 spans 15 residues. Germline CDR1 is SGHTA and CDR2 is FQGTGA. The V gene end was trimmed by 6 bases and the J gene end by 8 bases; junction bases not matched to a gene: 8. For the CDR3, the DNA is TGTGCCAGCAGTTTATCTAGCGGGGGGGCTTATGAGCAGTTCTTC. Its translation is CASSLSSGGAYEQFF.

The J gene is TRBJ1-2, the V gene TRBV5-1; weak D call: TRBD1 (5 bases). V was cut by 7 bases and J by 3 bases, with 13 bases left in between. CDR1 SGHRS and CDR2 YFSETQ come from the germline V gene. This CDR3 has 13 amino acids. For the CDR3, the DNA is TGCGCCAGCCGATTGGGACCTGACTATGGCTACACCTTC. Protein sequence: CASRLGPDYGYTF.

The chain recombines TRBV18 with TRBJ1-1; the D gene is possibly TRBD1 (6 bases). CDR1 is KGHSH and CDR2 is LQKENI in the germline V gene. Trimming shortened V by 4 bases and J by 1 base, and 13 bases separated the two germline ends. The CDR3 is 15 residues long. The CDR3 DNA follows: TGTGCCAGCTCACTTGCAGGGGTACCGAACACTGAAGCTTTCTTT. This translates into CASSLAGVPNTEAFF.

This clone is medium-sized by share. This chain connects TRBV28 to TRBJ2-7; possible D gene TRBD1, 7 bases. The germline V gene encodes CDR1 MDHEN and CDR2 SYDVKM. The CDR3 covers 13 residues. V gave up 10 bases and J gave up 1 base, with 14 bases separating them. CDR3 DNA sequence: TGTGCCACCAGACAGGGAGGTTCCTACGAGCAGTACTTC. Its protein product is CATRQGGSYEQYF.

V is TRBV4-2 and J is TRBJ1-3, with D perhaps matching TRBD1 (6 bases). Germline V gives CDR1 LGHNA, CDR2 YNFKEQ. Between the trimmed V and J ends, which lost 2 bases and 4 bases, there was a span of 12 bases. CDR3 length: 15 residues. CDR3 in DNA: TGTGCCAGCAGCCAATCTCGGACAGTCGGAAACACCATATATTTT. Translating gives CASSQSRTVGNTIYF.

This clone was detected once. The CDR3 DNA follows: TGCGCCAGCAGCTTGGGGGTCGGGGAGCTGTTTTTT. As protein: CASSLGVGELFF. This sequence joins TRBV5-1 and TRBJ2-2; D is undetermined. Germline CDR1 is SGHRS and CDR2 is YFSETQ. CDR3 size: 12 residues. The V end was cut by 0 bases, the J end by 7 bases, with 4 bases between. The whole variable domain, filled in from reference TRBV5-1 and TRBJ2-2, reads KAGVTQTPRYLIKTRGQQVTLSCSPISGHRSVSWYQQTPGQGLQFLFEYFSETQRNKGNFPGRFSGRQFSNSRSEMNVSTLELGDSALYLCASSLGVGELFFGEGSRLTVL.

CDR3 nucleotide sequence: TGTGCCAGCAGTACCTCCGGCCGGACAGGGGACTATGGCTACACCTTC. Protein product: CASSTSGRTGDYGYTF. The chain recombines TRBV28 with TRBJ1-2; 9 bases are shared with TRBD1. This CDR3 comprises 16 residues. Germline trimming cut 5 bases from V and 3 bases from J; bases unmatched to any gene: 10. Germline CDR1 is MDHEN and CDR2 is SYDVKM.

This chain uses TRBV27 with TRBJ2-4; D possibly corresponds to TRBD2 (7 bases). Germline CDR1 MNHEY, CDR2 SMNVEV (reference sequence). Trimming stripped 2 bases from V and 7 bases from J, with 18 bases between. There are 16 residues in the CDR3. This chain's CDR3 is CASSLDGRGGENIQYF. The CDR3 bases are TGTGCCAGCAGTTTAGATGGTCGAGGGGGGGAGAACATTCAGTACTTC.

The gene calls are TRBV9 and TRBJ1-1; maybe TRBD1 (6 bases). The ends were cut back, 0 bases at V and 3 bases at J, with 9 bases in the middle. CDR1 is SGDLS and CDR2 is YYNGEE in the germline V gene. This CDR3 contains 14 residues. The chain's CDR3 is CASSVGGGYTEAFF. CDR3 coding DNA: TGTGCCAGCAGCGTAGGAGGGGGTTACACTGAAGCTTTCTTT.

The chain recombines TRBV6-5 with TRBJ2-2; no reliable D call. From germline, CDR1 is MNHEY and CDR2 SVGAGI. V dropped 1 base and J dropped 1 base, with 10 bases sitting between them. The CDR3 spans 16 residues. The CDR3 DNA sequence: TGTGCCAGCAGTTACTTAGGCAGAGGGAACACCGGGGAGCTGTTTTTT. Its translation is CASSYLGRGNTGELFF.

CDR3 sequence reads: CASSLVSGGAGDTQYF. CDR3 nucleotides: TGCGCCAGCAGCTTGGTTAGCGGGGGGGCTGGAGATACGCAGTATTTT. The chain carries TRBV5-1 and TRBJ2-3; 11 bases line up with TRBD2. The CDR3 is made up of 16 amino acids. V lost 0 bases to trimming and J lost 5 bases; unmatched junction nucleotides: 5. From germline, CDR1 is SGHRS and CDR2 YFSETQ.

The chain uses TRBV28 and TRBJ1-3, with D perhaps matching TRBD1 (5 bases). CDR1 and CDR2 from the germline V gene are MDHEN and SYDVKM. V was clipped by 0 bases and J by 2 bases, with 8 bases between them. This CDR3 spans 15 amino acids. The CDR3 bases are TGTGCCAGCAGTTTATGGCAGGGAACTGGAAACACCATATATTTT. The encoded protein is CASSLWQGTGNTIYF.

This chain links TRBV7-9 with TRBJ1-4; TRBD1 agrees at 9 bases. CDR3 size: 16 residues. The V gene end was trimmed by 2 bases and the J gene end by 10 bases; junction bases not matched to a gene: 11. Germline V gene data show CDR1 as SEHNR and CDR2 as FQNEAQ (reference sequence). The CDR3 reads CASSLYVNRQGGKLFF. CDR3 DNA: TGTGCCAGCAGCTTATACGTAAATCGACAGGGGGGAAAACTGTTTTTT.

The rearrangement uses TRBV28 and TRBJ2-3, with D possibly being TRBD1 or TRBD2 (5 bases each). V was cut by 6 bases and J by 0 bases, with 13 bases left in between. The germline V gene encodes CDR1 MDHEN and CDR2 SYDVKM. CDR3 size: 15 residues. The CDR3 sequence is CASRGGTISTDTQYF. CDR3 bases: TGTGCCAGCAGGGGTGGGACGATTAGCACAGATACGCAGTATTTT.

The chain uses TRBV9 and TRBJ1-2; D not certain. This CDR3 contains 11 residues. V lost 3 bases and J 5 bases, leaving 5 bases between the germline ends. Germline CDR1 SGDLS, CDR2 YYNGEE. The CDR3 region is CASSAGYGYTF. CDR3 DNA: TGTGCCAGCAGCGCCGGGTATGGCTACACCTTC.

The gene calls are TRBV6-1 and TRBJ1-5; D gene unclear. The germline V gene has CDR1 MNHNS and CDR2 SASEGT. This CDR3 contains 15 residues. V lost 2 bases, J lost 6 bases, and 14 bases lay in between. This CDR3 is CASSEIGRGPQPQHF. CDR3 bases: TGTGCCAGCAGTGAAATAGGGCGAGGGCCTCAGCCCCAGCATTTT.

The chain couples TRBV5-6 to TRBJ1-5, with D unresolved. This CDR3 spans 14 amino acids. CDR1 and CDR2 from the germline V gene are SGHDT and YYEEEE. The V gene lost 0 bases and the J gene lost 5 bases, with 9 bases spanning the gap. CDR3 region: CASSLAGSHQPQHF. CDR3 sequence (DNA): TGTGCCAGCAGCTTGGCTGGGTCACATCAGCCCCAGCATTTT.

The V call is TRBV11-1, the J call TRBJ1-2; D is uncertain. Trimming removed 5 bases from V and 2 bases from J, with 9 bases in between. Germline CDR1 SGHAT, CDR2 FQDESV (reference sequence). The CDR3 contains 13 residues. The CDR3 sequence is CASSPNQNYGYTF. The CDR3 DNA reads TGTGCCAGCAGCCCTAACCAGAACTATGGCTACACCTTC. Supplemented by reference TRBV11-1 and TRBJ1-2, the full variable domain reads EAEVAQSPRYKITEKSQAVAFWCDPISGHATLYWYRQILGQGPELLVQFQDESVVDDSQLPKDRFSAERLKGVDSTLKIQPAELGDSAMYLCASSPNQNYGYTFGSGTRLTVV.